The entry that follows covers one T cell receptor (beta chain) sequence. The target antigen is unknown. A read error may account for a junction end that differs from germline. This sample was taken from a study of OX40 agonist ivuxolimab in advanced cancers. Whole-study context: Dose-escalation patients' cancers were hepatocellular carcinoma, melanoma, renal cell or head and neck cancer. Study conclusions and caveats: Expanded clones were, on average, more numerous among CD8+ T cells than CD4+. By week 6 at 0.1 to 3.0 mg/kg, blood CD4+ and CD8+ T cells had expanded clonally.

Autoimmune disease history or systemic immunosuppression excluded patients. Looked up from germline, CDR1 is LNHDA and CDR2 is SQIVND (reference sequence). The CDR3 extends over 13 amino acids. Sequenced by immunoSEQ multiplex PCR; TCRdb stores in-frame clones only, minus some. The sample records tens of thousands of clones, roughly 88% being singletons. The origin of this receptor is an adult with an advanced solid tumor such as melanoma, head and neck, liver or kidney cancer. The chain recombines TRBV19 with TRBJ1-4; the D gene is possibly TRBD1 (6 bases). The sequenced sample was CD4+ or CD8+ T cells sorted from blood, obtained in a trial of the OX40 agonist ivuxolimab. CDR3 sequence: CASRPQGNENLFF. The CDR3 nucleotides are TGTGCCAGTAGACCACAGGGTAATGAAAATCTGTTTTTT.